This TCR beta chain appears in the sequencing data of a study of long-term antiretroviral therapy in people with HIV. General study points: Blood dating 2004 to 2017 may reflect older ART regimens. Viral resistance, ART adherence and therapy changes all lacked available data. Following ART, diversity rose but still fell short of transplant donor controls.

Assay version v3.0 of immunoSEQ was used, and it was run at survey level. The repertoire was sequenced with immunoSEQ multiplex PCR; TCRdb's copy has only in-frame clones and lacks some. The table records 25,000 to 35,000 clones, approximately 96% of them present only once. Concerning this clone: No antigen is known for it.

V lost 5 bases and J 5 bases, leaving 22 bases between the germline ends. The CDR3 sequence is 17 residues long. Germline V gene sequence: CDR1 SGHVS, CDR2 FQNEAQ. Sequencing used unsorted PBMCs, obtained roughly 6.4 years after starting antiretroviral therapy. This chain uses TRBV7-8 with TRBJ2-1; the D gene is possibly TRBD2 (6 bases). The sequence came from a man younger than 40 with HIV. This CDR3 is CASSPPHGTQSNNEQFF. CDR3 in DNA: TGTGCCAGCAGCCCCCCCCACGGGACTCAATCGAACAATGAGCAGTTCTTC.